These 5 T cell receptor beta chains were sequenced from one sample in a study of T cells in Graves' hyperthyroidism and ophthalmopathy. RNA transcripts yielded amplified TCR beta CDR3 regions. Carried out on the TCR CDR3, a first-round RT-PCR used the HTBI primer set. Via MiXCR, TCRdb re-called the multiplex PCR reads, giving one row per CDR3 protein. The data show 500,000 or so distinct CDR3 sequences, about 16% seen once. The material sequenced was blood. Receptors were obtained from a woman aged 25 to 39 with Graves' ophthalmopathy.

This clonotype came up many times. The V gene is TRBV3-1, the J gene TRBJ2-2; D is undetermined. The CDR3 length is 11 residues. Germline values: CDR1 LGHDT, CDR2 YNNKEL (reference sequence). Trimming left V 8 bases short and J 8 bases short, with 9 bases between. The CDR3 region is CASAHVGELFF. CDR3 sequence (DNA): TGTGCCAGCGCCCACGTTGGGGAGCTGTTTTTT. Variable domain in full (rest from reference TRBV3-1 and TRBJ2-2): DTAVSQTPKYLVTQMGNDKSIKCEQNLGHDTMYWYKQDSKKFLKIMFSYNNKELIINETVPNRFSPKSPDKAHLNLHINSLELGDSAVYFCASAHVGELFFGEGSRLTVL.

The sample holds many counts of this clonotype. V usage is TRBV5-1 and J usage is TRBJ1-2; D not certain. The CDR3 is made up of 16 amino acids. The germline V gene encodes CDR1 SGHRS and CDR2 YFSETQ. V lost 4 bases to trimming and J lost 5 bases, with 21 bases between them. CDR3 DNA sequence: TGCGCCAGCAGCCCCGGATCGGCCCCGGCCCGTTATGGCTACACCTTC. Its translation: CASSPGSAPARYGYTF.

This clonotype was detected ten times or more. The rearrangement links TRBV4-2 to TRBJ1-5, with D unclear. Germline CDR1 reads LGHNA; CDR2 reads YNFKEQ. Trimming left V 0 bases short and J 0 bases short, with 18 bases between. The length of the CDR3 is 19 residues. The CDR3 is CASSQDVRTYSYSNQPQHF. The CDR3 nucleotides read TGTGCCAGCAGCCAAGATGTACGGACCTACTCCTATAGCAATCAGCCCCAGCATTTT.

This clonotype was counted ten times or more. This chain links TRBV20-1 with TRBJ2-5, with D perhaps TRBD1 or TRBD2 (7 bases each). V was clipped by 1 base and J by 6 bases, with 21 bases between them. The CDR3 spans 16 residues. Per the germline V gene, CDR1 is DFQATT and CDR2 is SNEGSKA (reference sequence). The CDR3 sequence is CSARGKRRGGRKTQYF. Here the CDR3 DNA reads TGCAGTGCTAGAGGGAAGCGCAGGGGGGGTAGGAAGACCCAGTACTTC.

V is TRBV6-1 and J is TRBJ1-4; 9 nucleotides match TRBD1. Germline-derived CDR1 and CDR2 are MNHNS and SASEGT. The CDR3 runs 14 residues. V dropped 6 bases and J dropped 8; count of bases not matched to a gene: 7. DNA of the CDR3: TGTGCCAGCAGCCCCGGGACAGGGTTCGAAAAACTGTTTTTT. Translating gives CASSPGTGFEKLFF.